These T cell receptor beta chains were read from a single sample in a study of T cell responses to AZD1222 COVID-19 vaccine. The protocol was immunoSEQ multiplex PCR, while the TCRdb copy is restricted to in-frame clones and leaves out a portion. The data contain about 150,000 clones, 75% to 90% of them singletons. The source material was peripheral blood, sampled after recovery from COVID-19. All receptors derive from an adult who had recovered from COVID-19. CDR3s include the opening cysteine and the closing phenylalanine or tryptophan. Each record gives: V gene, J gene, CDR3 protein.

TRBV18,TRBJ1-1,CASSPSRGQGTEAFF
TRBV5-4,TRBJ2-7,CASSLKTGGNYEQYF
TRBV5-1,TRBJ2-7,CASSLEWRLSSYEQYF
TRBV9,TRBJ1-4,CASSPHPGTENEKLFF
TRBV14,TRBJ2-1,CASSQDPTGVPYNEQFF
TRBV2,TRBJ1-2,CASTPQYGYTF
TRBV7-6,TRBJ2-2,CASSRTSGGTNTGELFF
TRBV3-1/TRBV3-2,TRBJ2-7,CASSQDPGHEQYF
TRBV5-4,TRBJ1-1,CASSAWEGGRGNF
TRBV19,TRBJ1-2,CASGGQNLLYGYTF
TRBV2,TRBJ1-4,CATRGEGQVEKLFF
TRBV6-8,TRBJ2-4,CATARGRTKNIQYF
TRBV19,TRBJ2-2,CAAALGGVAGELFF
TRBV4-1,TRBJ2-3,CASSQKQGSGDTQYF
TRBV25-1,TRBJ2-1,CASSGSSGSSPSQFF
TRBV28,TRBJ1-3,CASSLRDFSGNTMYF
TRBV9,TRBJ1-6,CASSVLGDTAHSPLHF
TRBV13,TRBJ2-7,CASSLGTGLWAYEQYF
TRBV19,TRBJ2-7,CAAGLAEYEQYF
TRBV5-4,TRBJ1-2,CASSYDRANGYTF
TRBV2,TRBJ2-7,CAGRDPTGYEQYF
TRBV24-1,TRBJ2-7,CATSDLKGQGLSYEQYF
TRBV6-5,TRBJ1-1,CASSYPGNPSGEAFF
TRBV5-6,TRBJ1-1,CASSYYRMNTEAFF
TRBV12-3/TRBV12-4,TRBJ2-1,CASSSVSGGAKFF
TRBV7-2,TRBJ2-6,CASSLAIRGSGANVLTF
TRBV12-5,TRBJ1-2,CASGLPREGGGYTF
TRBV3-1/TRBV3-2,TRBJ1-1,CASSYSTGGTEAFF
TRBV15,TRBJ1-5,CATSRGTLIGGQPQHF
TRBV10-1,TRBJ1-1,CASSDGAWKGAKNTEAFF
TRBV18,TRBJ1-1,CASSPLDRGTEAFF
TRBV29-1,TRBJ2-7,CSVTSSGGSSYEQYF
TRBV4-1,TRBJ2-7,CASSQGLEQYF
TRBV9,TRBJ2-2,CASSVVTGELFF
TRBV6-6,TRBJ2-7,CASSPGVAEQYF
TRBV9,TRBJ1-2,CASRDRGRHGYTF
TRBV5-1,TRBJ1-2,CASSLGTGYYGYTF
TRBV5-1,TRBJ2-7,CASSLDGQGLYEQYF
TRBV6-5,TRBJ1-5,CASSSWRTGNNQPQHF
TRBV7-7,TRBJ2-3,CASSSGQTNTDTQYF
TRBV15,TRBJ1-2,CATSSGRPYGYTF
TRBV5-1,TRBJ2-1,CASTAGPPSYNEQFF
TRBV6-5,TRBJ2-3,CASRGDPTDTQYF
TRBV7-2,TRBJ1-1,CASTQPGQTTEAFF
TRBV19,TRBJ1-4,CASSIRGSGEKLFF
TRBV7-2,TRBJ1-5,CASSLAPGAAQPQHF
TRBV2,TRBJ1-2,CASSESGTGVGYGYTF
TRBV5-1,TRBJ1-1,CASSAGQSAEAFF
TRBV11-3,TRBJ2-3,CASSLGLAGSKDTQYF